The entry that follows covers one T cell receptor (beta chain) sequence. The germline CDR1 and CDR2 sequences are MNHNS and SASEGT. Losses at the gene ends were 1 base for V and 5 bases for J; bases not matched to a gene: 6. CDR3 length: 15 residues. This record comes from a study of blood T cell repertoires in COVID-19. Across the whole study: Acute and convalescent COVID-19 specimens originated in the United States, Italy and Spain. The cDNA or gDNA used as material had been derived from T cells, B-cell-depleted T cells, or PBMCs.

In the 2 weeks before study entry, exposed participants met a COVID-19 case, which was PCR-confirmed or clinician-diagnosed. TCRdb's table, derived via immunoSEQ multiplex PCR, lists solely in-frame clones and lacks some. The sample contains some 180,000 clones, approximately 80% of which appear only once. The chain joins TRBV6-1 to TRBJ2-5, with 8 positions matching TRBD1. Sequenced input: PBMCs or T cells enriched from blood (not recorded which). The TCR was taken from a man aged 60 to 75 who had been exposed to COVID-19. CDR3: CASSEGGQGWETQYF. CDR3 bases: TGTGCCAGCAGTGAAGGCGGACAGGGCTGGGAGACCCAGTACTTC.